This is a list of T cell receptor beta chains from one sample in a study of vaccination effects on CD4 cells after COVID-19. Some clones are missing from TCRdb's copy, which holds only in-frame ones; the method was immunoSEQ multiplex PCR. Counted here are about 80,000 clones, around 74% occurring once; the ten biggest clones make up around 1.1%. Their antigen targets remain unknown. Sequencing was performed on CD4+ T cells from PBMCs cultured with HCoV-OC43 spike peptides, taken after COVID-19 vaccination. The source is a human donor who received a COVID-19 vaccine. Both conserved end residues are part of each CDR3. The order of the fields is V gene, D gene, J gene, clone size, CDR3 protein, CDR3 DNA. The D gene is left open where the match is weak. Only part of the rows carry a size: once, few, many, or a class if the clone is expanded.

TRBV14	.	TRBJ2-6	.	CASSQDRGAPGANVLTF	TGTGCCAGCAGCCAAGATCGGGGGGCCCCTGGGGCCAACGTCCTGACTTTC
TRBV7-2	.	TRBJ2-5	.	CASSPRTAPQYF	TGTGCCAGCAGCCCTCGGACTGCCCCCCAGTACTTC
TRBV6-6	.	TRBJ1-3	.	CASTFGNTIYF	TGTGCCAGTACCTTTGGAAACACCATATATTTT
TRBV9	.	TRBJ1-5	.	CASSEGGSNQPQHF	TGTGCCAGCAGCGAGGGGGGAAGCAATCAGCCCCAGCATTTT
TRBV18	TRBD1	TRBJ2-3	few	CASSPRQGGTDTQYF	TGTGCCAGCTCACCTAGACAGGGTGGGACAGATACGCAGTATTTT
TRBV6-4	.	TRBJ2-1	.	CASTPFPDPNNEQFF	TGTGCCAGCACCCCATTCCCTGACCCAAACAATGAGCAGTTCTTC
TRBV18	.	TRBJ2-2	.	CASSPWSDLRTGELFF	TGTGCCAGCTCACCATGGAGCGACCTGCGCACCGGGGAGCTGTTTTTT
TRBV7-2	TRBD2	TRBJ2-3	.	CASSLVRRGDRDTQYF	TGTGCCAGCAGCTTAGTACGGCGGGGGGATAGAGATACGCAGTATTTT
TRBV21-1	.	TRBJ1-5	.	CASRMTGGVQPQHF	TGTGCCAGCAGGATGACAGGGGGAGTTCAGCCCCAGCATTTT
TRBV10-2	.	TRBJ1-3	few	CASTWDSGNTIYF	TGCGCCAGCACTTGGGACTCTGGAAACACCATATATTTT
TRBV5-1	TRBD2	TRBJ2-4	once	CASSVGGGLAKNIQYF	TGCGCCAGCAGCGTGGGCGGGGGTCTAGCCAAAAACATTCAGTACTTC
TRBV20-1	.	TRBJ1-5	.	CSASSGATHQPQHF	TGCAGTGCTAGTTCTGGGGCGACCCATCAGCCCCAGCATTTT
TRBV20-1	TRBD2	TRBJ2-5	.	CSASDPLGREGLETQYF	TGCAGTGCTAGTGATCCCCTGGGACGGGAGGGCCTAGAGACCCAGTACTTC
TRBV7-8	.	TRBJ2-6	.	CASSRDRVGTSGANVLTF	TGTGCCAGCAGCCGAGATAGGGTTGGAACCTCTGGGGCCAACGTCCTGACTTTC
TRBV7-3	.	TRBJ2-1	.	CASSLWGGGALDEQFF	TGTGCCAGCAGCTTATGGGGCGGGGGCGCCTTGGATGAGCAGTTCTTC
TRBV12-3/TRBV12-4	.	TRBJ1-2	.	CASSWGYGYTF	TGTGCCAGCAGCTGGGGCTATGGCTACACCTTC
TRBV19	.	TRBJ1-1	.	CASSIIGLGNTEAFF	TGTGCCAGTAGTATTATAGGGTTAGGGAACACTGAAGCTTTCTTT
TRBV5-1	TRBD1	TRBJ1-2	once	CASRQTGAVNYGYTF	TGCGCCAGCAGGCAGACAGGGGCGGTAAACTATGGCTACACCTTC
TRBV6-5	TRBD1	TRBJ2-3	few	CASSRTGSTDTQYF	TGTGCCAGCAGTAGGACAGGATCCACAGATACGCAGTATTTT
TRBV24-1	TRBD2	TRBJ2-3	.	CATSDPIRLAGADTQYF	TGTGCCACCAGTGATCCCATTAGACTAGCGGGGGCGGATACGCAGTATTTT
TRBV4-1	.	TRBJ1-4	.	CASSQDLGALINEKLFF	TGCGCCAGCAGCCAAGATTTGGGAGCTCTAATTAATGAAAAACTGTTTTTT
TRBV6-5	TRBD1	TRBJ1-2	.	CASSQGQGGYGYTF	TGTGCCAGCAGCCAGGGACAGGGAGGCTATGGCTACACCTTC
TRBV24-1	TRBD1	TRBJ2-5	.	CASAKTGEASETQYF	TGTGCCAGCGCGAAGACAGGGGAAGCTTCGGAGACCCAGTACTTC
TRBV19	.	TRBJ1-5	.	CASSWAVNQPQHF	TGTGCCAGTAGCTGGGCGGTTAATCAGCCCCAGCATTTT
TRBV29-1	TRBD1	TRBJ1-5	few	CSVALDRGQPQHF	TGCAGCGTTGCCCTGGACAGGGGCCAGCCCCAGCATTTT
TRBV2	.	TRBJ1-5	.	CASSWRSAYSNQPQHF	TGTGCCAGCAGCTGGAGGTCCGCTTATAGCAATCAGCCCCAGCATTTT
TRBV9	.	TRBJ2-2	.	CASSTSNHGGLAGELFF	TGTGCCAGCAGCACTTCTAATCATGGGGGGCTCGCCGGGGAGCTGTTTTTT
TRBV5-1	.	TRBJ1-2	few	CASSLDQDRGYTF	TGCGCCAGCAGCTTGGACCAGGATCGTGGCTACACCTTC
TRBV6-6	TRBD2	TRBJ2-5	.	CATTRGGGETQYF	TGTGCCACCACCCGTGGCGGGGGTGAGACCCAGTACTTC
TRBV7-2	TRBD1	TRBJ1-5	.	CASSLGQGHQPQHF	TGTGCCAGCAGCCTGGGACAGGGCCATCAGCCCCAGCATTTT
TRBV7-6	TRBD2	TRBJ2-3	.	CASSLGLADRTDTQYF	TGTGCCAGCAGCTTAGGGCTAGCGGATCGCACAGATACGCAGTATTTT
TRBV6-5	TRBD1	TRBJ1-4	.	CASSRGANEKLFF	TGTGCCAGCAGCAGGGGGGCTAATGAAAAACTGTTTTTT
TRBV7-7	TRBD1	TRBJ2-5	.	CASSLQTGAQETQYF	TGTGCCAGCAGCTTACAGACAGGGGCGCAAGAGACCCAGTACTTC
TRBV3-1/TRBV3-2	.	TRBJ2-1	.	CASTTAGEQFF	TGTGCCAGCACCACGGCCGGGGAGCAGTTCTTC
TRBV5-4	.	TRBJ1-3	.	CASSLRVGAASSGNTIYF	TGTGCCAGCAGCTTGAGGGTAGGGGCGGCTAGCTCTGGAAACACCATATATTTT
TRBV6-2/TRBV6-3	.	TRBJ2-3	.	CASRYREVKDTQYF	TGTGCCAGCAGGTACAGGGAAGTGAAAGATACGCAGTATTTT
TRBV5-1	.	TRBJ1-4	.	CASSLEGGNEKLFF	TGCGCCAGCAGCTTGGAAGGGGGTAATGAAAAACTGTTTTTT
TRBV4-1	.	TRBJ2-3	.	CASSLEPHNTDTQYF	TGCGCCAGCAGCCTGGAACCCCATAACACAGATACGCAGTATTTT
TRBV24-1	TRBD2	TRBJ2-3	.	CATSDSRTSADTQYF	TGTGCCACCAGTGATTCCAGGACTAGCGCAGATACGCAGTATTTT
TRBV11-2	.	TRBJ2-2	once	CASSLDRPQNTGELFF	TGTGCCAGCAGCTTAGATCGTCCCCAAAACACCGGGGAGCTGTTTTTT
TRBV14	.	TRBJ1-6	once	CASSQDLWTNSPLHF	TGTGCCAGCAGCCAAGATTTATGGACTAATTCACCCCTCCACTTT
TRBV30	.	TRBJ1-1	.	CAWSVQGRGTEAFF	TGTGCCTGGAGTGTACAAGGGAGGGGCACTGAAGCTTTCTTT
TRBV5-1	.	TRBJ1-4	.	CASSLGQGSEKLFF	TGCGCCAGCAGCTTGGGGCAGGGAAGCGAAAAACTGTTTTTT
TRBV6-2/TRBV6-3	TRBD1	TRBJ1-1	.	CASSYPRTGVNTEAFF	TGTGCCAGCAGTTACCCCCGGACAGGTGTGAACACTGAAGCTTTCTTT
TRBV3-1/TRBV3-2	TRBD1	TRBJ1-1	.	CASSRGEDRGSTEAFF	TGTGCCAGCAGCCGAGGGGAGGACAGGGGTAGTACTGAAGCTTTCTTT
TRBV28	TRBD1	TRBJ1-5	.	CASRSGGGNQPQHF	TGTGCCAGCAGGTCAGGGGGGGGCAATCAGCCCCAGCATTTT
TRBV6-5	.	TRBJ1-1	.	CASSNLQGNTEAFF	TGTGCCAGCAGTAACCTACAGGGGAACACTGAAGCTTTCTTT
TRBV2	.	TRBJ2-2	.	CASSENRAGELFF	TGTGCCAGCAGTGAAAACAGGGCCGGGGAGCTGTTTTTT
TRBV7-9	.	TRBJ2-5	.	CASMARAHQETQYF	TGTGCCAGCATGGCCAGGGCCCACCAAGAGACCCAGTACTTC
TRBV10-2	.	TRBJ2-4	.	CASSEPRSGLAKNIQYF	TGCGCCAGCAGTGAGCCAAGGAGCGGCCTAGCCAAAAACATTCAGTACTTC